A single sample gave rise to the 25 T cell receptor beta chains below, sequenced in a study of blood T cell repertoires in COVID-19. Using immunoSEQ multiplex PCR, the repertoire was profiled, and TCRdb retains in-frame clones only, with some absent. The sample has 150,000 to 200,000 clones; around 89% are singletons. Sequenced: peripheral blood. These receptors were taken from a human donor in a cohort sampled during active COVID-19.

The chain is built from TRBV24-1 and TRBJ2-1; 7 bases align to TRBD1. The germline gives CDR1 KGHDR, CDR2 SFDVKD. J was trimmed by 9 bases and V by 6 bases; bases with no gene match: 4. The CDR3 consists of 12 residues. CDR3 loop: CATSTGVGEQFF. The CDR3 DNA sequence: TGTGCCACCAGTACAGGGGTCGGTGAGCAGTTCTTC.

The chain is built from TRBV6-5 and TRBJ1-2; the D is unclear. V was pared by 3 bases and J by 3 bases, with 11 bases between. The CDR3 extends over 14 amino acids. Per germline, CDR1 MNHEY and CDR2 SVGAGI. The CDR3 DNA reads TGTGCCAGCAGTTATATACCGGGAGACTATGGCTACACCTTC. It specifies CASSYIPGDYGYTF.

The chain has TRBV5-6 and TRBJ2-4; 9 positions match TRBD1. CDR3 length: 19 amino acids. CDR1 and CDR2 (germline): SGHDT, YYEEEE. V shed 3 bases, J shed 0 bases, and the junction held 13 bases outside the gene matches. DNA of the CDR3: TGTGCCAGCAGCTCCCTAAAACCGGGACAGGGTAAAGCCAAAAACATTCAGTACTTC. Translated: CASSSLKPGQGKAKNIQYF.

The chain joins TRBV5-6 to TRBJ2-3; 7 bases fit TRBD1. V gave up 2 bases and J gave up 1 base; unmatched junction bases: 4. Germline CDR1 and CDR2: SGHDT and YYEEEE. There are 15 residues in the CDR3. CDR3 coding DNA: TGTGCCAGCAGCTTCGGCCAGGGGGGCACAGATACGCAGTATTTT. Amino acid sequence: CASSFGQGGTDTQYF.

The J gene is TRBJ2-7, the V gene TRBV7-2, with 7 bases that match TRBD2. CDR1 SGHTA and CDR2 FQGNSA come from the germline V gene. Unmatched junction bases numbered 8, after V lost 1 base and J lost 2 bases. This CDR3 is built from 16 residues. For the CDR3, the DNA is TGTGCCAGCAGCTTAGGGGGGGGGAGGCTTCCCTACGAGCAGTACTTC. This encodes CASSLGGGRLPYEQYF.

The rearrangement uses TRBV30 and TRBJ2-7, with D hard to call. CDR1 and CDR2 from the germline V gene are GTSNPN and SVGIG (reference sequence). The CDR3 consists of 11 residues. Deletions cut 0 bases from V and 6 bases from J, with 6 bases between. CDR3 sequence reads: CAWSVESEQYF. In DNA, the CDR3 is TGTGCCTGGAGTGTAGAGAGCGAGCAGTACTTC.

V and J are TRBV25-1 and TRBJ1-3; D is unclear. Germline V gene lookup returns CDR1 MGHDK and CDR2 SYGVNS. The CDR3 consists of 14 residues. V lost 3 bases and J 0 bases, leaving 6 bases between the germline ends. As DNA, the CDR3 is TGTGCCAGCAGTGACGATAGCTCTGGAAACACCATATATTTT. This codes for CASSDDSSGNTIYF.

V usage is TRBV28 and J usage is TRBJ1-5, with a tentative D call TRBD1 (6 bases). Trimming took 7 bases from V and 0 from J, leaving 10 bases between them. CDR3 length: 14 residues. Germline loops: CDR1 MDHEN, CDR2 SYDVKM. This CDR3 is CASKRDTSNQPQHF. The CDR3 nucleotides are TGTGCCAGCAAGAGGGACACTAGCAATCAGCCCCAGCATTTT.

The chain employs TRBV12-3 or TRBV12-4 and TRBJ1-1; D is ambiguous. The CDR3 totals 12 residues. Trimming left V 1 base short and J 5 bases short, with 5 bases between. CDR3 nucleotide sequence: TGTGCCAGCAGTTTAGGGCTGACTGAAGCTTTCTTT. Translating it yields CASSLGLTEAFF.

The chain employs TRBV29-1 and TRBJ2-1; TRBD2 aligns across 7 bases. This CDR3 contains 14 residues. Trimming took 7 bases from V and 8 from J; bases not matched to a gene: 14. The V gene's germline CDR1 is SQVTM and CDR2 ANQGSEA. This CDR3 is CSAARQGGLDEQFF. In DNA form, the CDR3 reads TGCAGCGCCGCTCGGCAGGGAGGGTTGGATGAGCAGTTCTTC.

This chain uses TRBV12-3 or TRBV12-4 with TRBJ1-1; no reliable D call. V was cut by 5 bases and J by 7 bases, with 8 bases left in between. This CDR3 has 11 amino acids. This CDR3 is CASSRDIEAFF. The DNA of the CDR3 is TGTGCCAGCAGTCGAGACATTGAAGCTTTCTTT.

The rearrangement joins TRBV5-1 to TRBJ1-6; D not certain. The CDR3 contains 12 residues. Germline loops: CDR1 SGHRS, CDR2 YFSETQ. Trimming cost V 3 bases and J 6 bases, with 4 bases left between them. Here the CDR3 DNA reads TGCGCCAGCAGCTCGAGTAATTCACCCCTCCACTTT. Protein: CASSSSNSPLHF.

The chain has TRBV5-1 and TRBJ2-2, with 10 nucleotides matching TRBD2. Trimming took 4 bases from V and 4 from J; bases not matched to a gene: 7. The CDR3 sequence is 16 residues long. Germline V gene lookup returns CDR1 SGHRS and CDR2 YFSETQ. CDR3 DNA: TGCGCCAGCAGCCTCATAGCGGGAGGTACCACCGGGGAGCTGTTTTTT. Translation: CASSLIAGGTTGELFF.

This rearrangement joins TRBV2 to TRBJ1-5; tentatively, D is TRBD1 (6 bases). Germline assignment: CDR1 SNHLY and CDR2 FYNNEI. The CDR3 runs 16 residues. Trimming took off 6 bases at V and 0 bases at J, with 15 bases between the two ends. CDR3 protein: CASSERDTNSNQPQHF. As DNA, the CDR3 is TGTGCCAGCAGCGAGCGGGACACCAATAGCAATCAGCCCCAGCATTTT.

DNA for the CDR3: TGTGCCATCAGTGAGTTAAGGACAGGGGACTACAATGAGCAGTTCTTC. The encoded protein is CAISELRTGDYNEQFF. The V call is TRBV10-3, the J call TRBJ2-1; 9 nucleotides line up with TRBD1. J gave up 3 bases and V 1 base, and 4 bases lay outside the gene matches. Looked up from germline, CDR1 is ENHRY and CDR2 is SYGVKD. The CDR3 runs 16 residues.

CDR3 DNA: TGTGCCAGTAGTCCACGAAATAGGGGGGTAGCGGGAAAGGACTACAATGAGCAGTTCTTC. It is translated as CASSPRNRGVAGKDYNEQFF. The chain employs TRBV19 and TRBJ2-1; 8 bases match TRBD2. In germline, CDR1 is LNHDA, CDR2 SQIVND (reference sequence). With 5 bases clipped from V and 3 bases from J, the junction kept 21 bases outside the gene matches. This CDR3 spans 20 amino acids.

The genes are TRBV23-1 and TRBJ2-5; 8 bases align to TRBD1. TRBV23-1 qualifies as an ORF whose function is uncertain. This CDR3 contains 18 residues. V lost 7 bases to trimming and J lost 4 bases; unmatched junction nucleotides: 20. This chain's CDR3 is CASTPHGKWTGKGETQYF. CDR3 DNA sequence: TGCGCCAGCACTCCACACGGGAAATGGACAGGGAAGGGAGAGACCCAGTACTTC.

The rearrangement joins TRBV11-3 to TRBJ2-3; maybe TRBD1 (6 bases). The CDR3 loop spans 15 amino acids. The germline V gene encodes CDR1 SGHNT and CDR2 YENEEA. Trimming cost V 5 bases and J 1 base, with 13 bases left between them. CDR3: CASSPGDRGTDTQYF. CDR3 nucleotide sequence: TGTGCCAGCAGCCCAGGGGATCGAGGCACAGATACGCAGTATTTT. Looking up the rest from reference TRBV11-3 and TRBJ2-3 gives the full variable domain: EAGVVQSPRYKIIEKKQPVAFWCNPISGHNTLYWYLQNLGQGPELLIRYENEEAVDDSQLPKDRFSAERLKGVDSTLKIQPAELGDSAVYLCASSPGDRGTDTQYFGPGTRLTVL.

The rearrangement links TRBV7-2 to TRBJ1-6; D is unclear. The germline V and J ends were trimmed by 6 bases and 4 bases, with 7 bases remaining between them. From germline, CDR1 is SGHTA and CDR2 FQGNSA. The CDR3 consists of 13 residues. In nucleotides, the CDR3 is TGTGCCAGCAGTCAGGATTATAATTCACCCCTCCACTTT. This translates into CASSQDYNSPLHF.

The rearrangement uses TRBV10-2 and TRBJ2-7; D perhaps matches TRBD2 (6 bases). CDR1 WSHSY and CDR2 SAAADI come from the germline V gene. The CDR3 is 16 amino acids. Trimming stripped 6 bases from V and 2 bases from J, with 20 bases between. The CDR3 region is CASSQVGGIRPYEQYF. In DNA form, the CDR3 reads TGCGCCAGCAGCCAAGTTGGGGGGATCCGCCCCTACGAGCAGTACTTC.

V usage is TRBV11-2 and J usage is TRBJ2-7, with no clear D. Trimming took off 5 bases at V and 5 bases at J, with 7 bases between the two ends. This CDR3 is built from 11 residues. CDR1 and CDR2 (germline): SGHAT, FQNNGV. The CDR3 nucleotides read TGTGCCAGCAGCCAGCGCCACGAGCAGTACTTC. It encodes CASSQRHEQYF.

The chain couples TRBV6-2 or TRBV6-3 to TRBJ2-6; 7 positions match TRBD1. The trim removed 6 bases at V and 0 bases at J, leaving 2 bases unmatched. The CDR3 loop spans 15 amino acids. Germline-derived CDR1 and CDR2 are MNHEY and SVGEGT. The CDR3 DNA sequence: TGTGCCAGCAGCCGGGACAGCTCTGGGGCCAACGTCCTGACTTTC. Protein sequence: CASSRDSSGANVLTF.

The J gene is TRBJ2-7, the V gene TRBV6-5, with a tentative D call TRBD2 (8 bases). Trimming left V 5 bases short and J 6 bases short, with 20 bases between. Germline CDR1 reads MNHEY; CDR2 reads SVGAGI. This CDR3 has 15 residues. CDR3 bases: TGTGCCAGCAGTCTCTACGTAGCGGGGACAGTCGAGCAGTACTTC. It codes for CASSLYVAGTVEQYF.

The chain recombines TRBV7-9 with TRBJ1-1; 11 nucleotides line up with TRBD1. The CDR3 sequence is 17 residues long. The trim removed 6 bases at V and 2 bases at J, leaving 11 bases unmatched. The germline CDR1 and CDR2 sequences are SEHNR and FQNEAQ (reference sequence). The CDR3 loop is CASSQGTGGIFNTEAFF. The CDR3 nucleotides are TGTGCCAGCAGTCAGGGGACAGGGGGTATTTTTAACACTGAAGCTTTCTTT.

The chain carries TRBV3-1 (or the pseudogene TRBV3-2) and TRBJ2-7; no definite D call. This CDR3 is built from 14 residues. Deletions cut 2 bases from V and 2 bases from J, with 10 bases between. The germline V gene encodes CDR1 LGHDT and CDR2 YNNKEL (reference sequence). The CDR3 sequence is CASSQSSRAYEQYF. The CDR3, as DNA: TGTGCCAGCAGCCAATCCAGCCGGGCCTACGAGCAGTACTTC.